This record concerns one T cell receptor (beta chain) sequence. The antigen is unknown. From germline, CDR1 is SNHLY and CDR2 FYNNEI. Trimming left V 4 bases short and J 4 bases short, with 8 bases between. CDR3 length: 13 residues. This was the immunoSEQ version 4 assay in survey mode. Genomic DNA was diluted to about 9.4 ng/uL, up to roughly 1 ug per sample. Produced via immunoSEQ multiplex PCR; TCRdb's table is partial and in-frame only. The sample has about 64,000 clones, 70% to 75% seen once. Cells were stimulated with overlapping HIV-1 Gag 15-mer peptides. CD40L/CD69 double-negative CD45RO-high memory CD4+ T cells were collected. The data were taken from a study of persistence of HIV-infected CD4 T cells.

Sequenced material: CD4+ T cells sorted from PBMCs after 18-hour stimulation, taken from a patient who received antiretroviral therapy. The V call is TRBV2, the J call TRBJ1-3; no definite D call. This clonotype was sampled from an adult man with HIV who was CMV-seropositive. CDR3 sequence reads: CASSGLYGNTIYF. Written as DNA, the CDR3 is TGTGCCAGCAGTGGGTTGTACGGAAACACCATATATTTT.